The subject of this entry is one T cell receptor (beta chain). The antigen it binds to is not known. Qualities for individual bases were not recorded, and no much larger clone is one base off. V is clipped by 6 bases and J by 7 bases, and the sequence between their germline boundaries is 13 bases long. From a lookup of the germline V gene, CDR1 and CDR2 are KGHSH and LQKENI. The CDR3 runs 13 residues from the cysteine to the phenylalanine. CDR3 DNA is the only sequence kept; it has 39 bases, read in frame from the first base. TCRbeta CDR3 regions were amplified from genomic DNA using the immunoSEQ Assay, a bias-controlled multiplex PCR. Per the source publication's procedure: Nucleated cell counts per sample were estimated from amplification of reference gene primers within the assay. To quantify the absolute abundance of each unique TCRbeta CDR3 rearrangement, sequence reads were collapsed and filtered. For each sample, productive Simpson clonality was calculated by taking the square root of Simpson's diversity index across productive rearrangements. TCRdb stores this immuneACCESS table with in-frame sequences only. Part of the clones is absent; in the studies checked, under half of the shortfall reflects unresolved V genes, and no reason is known for the rest. The V and J calls and clone size were taken over from that table, and D and trimming were inferred from the DNA. The sample profile shows roughly 220,000 clones; more than 85% of them were found once. 10% of the sample is in the top ten clones.

The entry originates in a study of blood T cell repertoires in COVID-19 (dated by TCRdb to between 2020 and 2021). At the level of the whole study: Samples from collaborators originated in the United States, Italy and Spain and spanned both the acute and convalescent phases of COVID-19. Nearly every sample came with metadata listing a de-identified subject ID, COVID-19 status, age in years and sex. The prospective study material was composed of cDNA or gDNA derived from T cells, B-cell-depleted T cells, or PBMCs. The samples were drawn from the first 160 participants of the ongoing ImmuneRACE study and from over 950 subjects provided by 6 global collaborators. A freely available public database, intended as a resource for researchers studying the immune response to SARS-CoV-2, is where the repertoires were released. HLA class I and class II types, where available, came from metadata supplied by the sample provider rather than from assay-based typing. Deeply sampled blood TCRbeta repertoires from subjects exposed to, actively infected with, or recovered from COVID-19 were included in the dataset. General study outcomes and caveats: The amount of clinical and demographic metadata varied by source and participant and was provided uncurated.

One collaborating source in Seattle enrolled patients during active infection and followed them longitudinally through the course of disease. The collaborating institutions used their own protocols to collect whole blood in K2EDTA tubes. Collaborator samples were shipped for TCRbeta analysis as frozen whole blood, isolated PBMCs, or DNA extracted from either sample type. The origin of this receptor is a woman aged 45-60 years with COVID-19, enrolled during active disease. Sequenced material: peripheral blood. The chain links TRBV18 with TRBJ2-4, with TRBD2 as a weak D call on 6 bases. The nucleotides are TGTGCCAGCTCCAAAGCAGGAGGGAACATTCAGTACTTC. This translates into CASSKAGGNIQYF.